This T cell receptor beta chain comes out of a study of shared clonotypes between healthy human individuals. Background on the study: Per donor, three plates held CD4 naive cells, three held CD4 memory, two held CD8 naive and one held CD8 memory.

Germline V CDR1 and CDR2: LNHNV, YYDKDF (reference sequence). The V gene lost 8 bases and the J gene lost 0 bases, with 14 bases spanning the gap. The CDR3 covers 15 residues. Per the study methods: Quality scores were absent from the junction-only immunoSEQ sequences, so filtering differed. Assay used: immunoSEQ multiplex PCR; TCRdb lists only in-frame clones, some missing. The DNA gave D and trimming, while V, J and clone size come from that table. This table holds over 950,000 clones, 60% to 85% found once. The donor cohort consisted entirely of Caucasian adults residing in Nashville, Tennessee. Naive CD45RA+ and memory CD45RA-negative subsets were split from CD4+ cells.

The TCR comes from a man aged 18 to 29 in good health. Some clones in this sample may be carry-over from other donors' samples. The chain recombines TRBV15 with TRBJ2-1, with D perhaps TRBD2 (6 bases). The sequenced sample consisted of memory CD4+ T cells from PBMCs. Subset indicated: CD45RA-negative fraction. CDR3 residues: CATRWAGTSYNEQFF. DNA of the CDR3: TGTGCCACCCGATGGGCGGGAACCTCCTACAATGAGCAGTTCTTC.